The sequence of this T cell receptor beta chain was determined in a study of regulatory T cells in long-lasting Graves disease. Overall study: The criterion for persistent Graves' disease was over 5 years of antithyroid drugs with positive TSH receptor antibodies.

This clonotype came up many times. Its matching antigen is unknown. General study findings and limits: Accuracy may have suffered from the small sample size. Persistent Graves' patients possessed reduced TCR diversity relative to recently diagnosed ones.

Assembly of TCR beta libraries relied on iRepertoire HTBI primers together with Arm-PCR of CDR3 regions. MiXCR, applied by TCRdb to the multiplex PCR reads, yields one record per CDR3 protein. Among hundreds of thousands of distinct CDR3 sequences, under 25% were seen once, and the ten largest hold roughly 14%. The time point here: persistent/refractory GD, antithyroid drugs over 5 years with positive TRAb. Making the TCR library involved RNA that had been extracted from PBMCs. The sequence was collected from a female donor with Graves disease. The sequencing used peripheral blood mononuclear cells (PBMCs), collected when the disease was refractory, from a patient treated with antithyroid drugs.

The CDR3 sequence: CASSPGTDYEQYF. The CDR3 DNA reads TGTGCCAGCAGCCCCGGGACAGATTACGAGCAGTACTTC. The rearrangement links TRBV28 to TRBJ2-7; 7 bases are shared with TRBD1. The V segment lost 6 bases and the J segment 4 bases; nucleotides outside the gene matches: 6. Germline V gene data show CDR1 as MDHEN and CDR2 as SYDVKM. The CDR3 loop spans 13 amino acids.